This T cell receptor (beta chain) appears in the sequencing data of a study of blood T cell repertoires in COVID-19. Across the study: The United States, Italy and Spain provided the acute and convalescent COVID-19 samples.

The CDR3 is 15 residues long. CDR1 is MDHEN and CDR2 is SYDVKM in the germline V gene. Trimming took 1 base from V and 7 from J; bases not matched to a gene: 6. This table comes from immunoSEQ multiplex PCR, and its TCRdb copy is limited to in-frame clones, with some not included. The sample has roughly 400,000 clones; roughly nine tenths are singletons. This clone was picked up one time. The V call is TRBV28, the J call TRBJ1-2; 10 positions match TRBD1. Sequenced input: PBMCs or T cells enriched from blood (not recorded which). This receptor was identified in a man aged 30 to 45 who had recovered from COVID-19. This CDR3 is CASSLLDRGQGGYTF. CDR3 bases: TGTGCCAGCAGTTTATTAGACAGGGGGCAAGGTGGCTACACCTTC.